These 29 T cell receptor beta chains share one sample of origin, sequenced in a study of post-analysis software for immune sequencing data. Whole-study findings and limits: A handful of TRBV segments were significantly more frequent in patients than in controls. TRBV5-6, TRBV5-1 and TRBV20-1 were among these segments.

Sequencing libraries made from TCR beta cDNA carried unique molecular identifiers. Using its own MiXCR run on the PCR reads, TCRdb lists one record per CDR3 protein. The data hold 700,000 to 800,000 distinct CDR3 sequences, with roughly 27% observed a single time. Their antigens are not known. The specimen was blood. Receptors originate from a girl aged 5-17 years with multiple sclerosis.

This clonotype was seen only a few times. The rearrangement uses TRBV27 and TRBJ2-7; D is perhaps TRBD2 (5 bases). Trimming removed 7 bases from V and 1 base from J, with 11 bases in between. This CDR3 spans 13 amino acids. Germline CDR1 is MNHEY and CDR2 is SMNVEV (reference sequence). CDR3: CASTRGSSYEQYF. CDR3 coding DNA: TGTGCCAGCACCCGAGGGTCTTCCTACGAGCAGTACTTC.

Concerning this clonotype itself: At one boundary the junction diverges from the germline segment, which might be a read error. The rearrangement uses TRBV9 and TRBJ2-7; 12 positions agree with TRBD2. Germline V lookup: CDR1 SGDLS, CDR2 YYNGEE. The CDR3 loop spans 17 amino acids. The CDR3 DNA sequence: TGTGCCAGTAGCGTAGGAACTAGCGGGAGGAGTTTTAACGAGCAGTACTTC. Translation gives CASSVGTSGRSFNEQYF.

The V gene is TRBV10-2, the J gene TRBJ2-7; D remains ambiguous. Germline assignment: CDR1 WSHSY and CDR2 SAAADI. The V gene lost 3 bases and the J gene lost 1 base, with 7 bases spanning the gap. The CDR3 extends over 13 amino acids. This CDR3 is CASSDWGSYEQYF. The DNA for the CDR3 is TGCGCCAGCAGTGATTGGGGATCCTACGAGCAGTACTTC.

The table lists this clonotype with a few counts. J is TRBJ1-6 and V is TRBV5-5, with 10 bases that match TRBD1. CDR3 size: 18 residues. Trimming removed 10 bases from V and 10 bases from J; junction bases left unmatched: 23. Germline lookup yields CDR1 SGHKS and CDR2 YYEKEE (reference sequence). CDR3 loop: CAPKGPRKTGGSESPLHF. CDR3 coding DNA: TGTGCCCCCAAGGGACCCCGCAAGACAGGGGGCTCTGAATCACCCCTCCACTTT.

This clonotype was observed a few times. This rearrangement joins TRBV9 to TRBJ2-5, with D unresolved. This CDR3 has 14 amino acids. Per germline, CDR1 SGDLS and CDR2 YYNGEE. The V gene lost 3 bases and the J gene lost 5 bases, with 14 bases spanning the gap. CDR3: CASSGDPRRETQYF. As DNA, the CDR3 is TGTGCCAGCAGCGGCGACCCCCGTCGGGAGACCCAGTACTTC.

This clonotype has ten or more counts. The J gene is TRBJ2-5, the V gene TRBV7-9; TRBD1 matches at 12 bases. This CDR3 has 16 amino acids. CDR1 SEHNR and CDR2 FQNEAQ come from the germline V gene (reference sequence). Trimming removed 5 bases from V and 6 bases from J; junction bases left unmatched: 10. CDR3 in DNA: TGTGCCAGCAGCGAACCGGGACAGGGGGCAGGAAAGACCCAGTACTTC. Translation gives CASSEPGQGAGKTQYF.

The V and J genes are TRBV4-3 and TRBJ2-3, with TRBD2 identical over 8 bases. V lost 4 bases, J lost 5 bases, and 8 bases stayed unmatched. CDR1 LGHNA and CDR2 YSLEER come from the germline V gene. This CDR3 spans 15 amino acids. The CDR3 protein is CASSLGTSLGDTQYF. In nucleotides, the CDR3 is TGCGCCAGCAGCCTCGGGACTAGTTTGGGAGATACGCAGTATTTT.

This clonotype was detected a few times. The gene calls are TRBV29-1 and TRBJ2-1, with D tentatively TRBD1 (5 bases). CDR3 size: 12 residues. Germline CDR1 and CDR2: SQVTM and ANQGSEA. V gave up 6 bases and J gave up 9 bases, with 15 bases separating them. In DNA, the CDR3 is TGCAGCGTGTCTCAGGGCCCAGGTGAGCAGTTCTTC. This sequence encodes CSVSQGPGEQFF.

This clonotype was seen once. This sequence joins TRBV6-5 and TRBJ1-2; weak D call: TRBD1 (5 bases). Germline CDR1 and CDR2: MNHEY and SVGAGI. V dropped 7 bases and J dropped 6 bases, with 18 bases sitting between them. This CDR3 has 14 residues. The CDR3 here is CASKGVTRDDGYTF. In DNA form, the CDR3 reads TGTGCCAGCAAGGGCGTCACGAGGGACGATGGCTACACCTTC.

The V call is TRBV20-1, the J call TRBJ2-1; 9 bases are a match to TRBD2. The CDR3 is 14 residues long. Germline CDR1 and CDR2: DFQATT and SNEGSKA (reference sequence). Germline trimming cut 0 bases from V and 10 bases from J; bases unmatched to any gene: 7. The CDR3 loop reads CSARDLGAGGEQFF. The CDR3 nucleotides are TGCAGTGCTAGAGATCTAGGTGCGGGAGGGGAGCAGTTCTTC.

This clonotype has only one observation. The J gene is TRBJ1-1, the V gene TRBV20-1; D is unclear. Per the germline V gene, CDR1 is DFQATT and CDR2 is SNEGSKA (reference sequence). V lost 2 bases and J lost 4, with 14 bases in between. This CDR3 has 14 amino acids. The CDR3 DNA reads as TGCAGTGCTAGAACCACAGCGGGAACCACTGAAGCTTTCTTT. Translating it yields CSARTTAGTTEAFF.

This clonotype has only a few counts. The gene calls are TRBV10-3 and TRBJ1-2; no definite D call. Germline assignment: CDR1 ENHRY and CDR2 SYGVKD. The V end was cut by 3 bases, the J end by 4 bases, with 9 bases between. This CDR3 contains 13 residues. The CDR3 loop reads CAISEGSPYGYTF. The DNA of the CDR3 is TGTGCCATCAGTGAAGGCAGTCCCTATGGCTACACCTTC.

The V and J genes are TRBV6-4 and TRBJ2-3; the D gene is possibly TRBD1 (6 bases). Germline V gene sequence: CDR1 MRHNA, CDR2 SNTAGT. The CDR3 is made up of 16 amino acids. The V end lost 4 bases, the J end lost 0 bases, and 14 bases lay between the germline ends. CDR3 region: CASSARDTSSTDTQYF. For the CDR3, the DNA is TGTGCCAGCAGTGCTAGGGACACTTCTAGCACAGATACGCAGTATTTT.

This clonotype was counted only a few times. The V gene is TRBV7-9, the J gene TRBJ2-7; TRBD1 matches at 8 bases. The CDR3 runs 16 residues. CDR1 is SEHNR, CDR2 FQNEAQ, per germline (reference sequence). V was pared by 5 bases and J by 1 base, with 10 bases of the junction left unmatched. CDR3 protein: CASSPPTGGISYEQYF. The CDR3 DNA reads as TGTGCCAGCAGCCCCCCTACAGGGGGGATATCCTACGAGCAGTACTTC.

This chain's CDR3 is CASTLYGSNTGELFF. The DNA for the CDR3 is TGTGCCAGCACCCTGTACGGATCGAACACCGGGGAGCTGTTTTTT. This chain joins TRBV2 and TRBJ2-2, with no clear D. The CDR3 is made up of 15 amino acids. The germline CDR1 and CDR2 sequences are SNHLY and FYNNEI. V was cut by 7 bases and J by 0 bases, with 12 bases left in between.

The gene calls are TRBV7-2 and TRBJ1-2; D not resolved. The CDR3 sequence is 14 residues long. Germline values: CDR1 SGHTA, CDR2 FQGNSA. Trimming removed 2 bases at V and 1 base at J, with 8 bases between. CDR3 nucleotides: TGTGCCAGCAGCTTAAGACCGATTAACTATGGCTACACCTTC. Protein product: CASSLRPINYGYTF.

The chain has TRBV20-1 and TRBJ1-2; D uncertain. Trimming pared 0 bases from V and 4 bases from J, leaving 12 bases between. Germline V gives CDR1 DFQATT, CDR2 SNEGSKA (reference sequence). The CDR3 has 14 amino acids. The CDR3 loop is CSARETSRRYGYTF. In nucleotides, the CDR3 is TGCAGTGCTAGAGAGACTTCACGACGCTATGGCTACACCTTC.

This clonotype was observed a handful of times. The rearrangement uses TRBV6-1 and TRBJ2-2; no definite D call. Trimming took off 7 bases at V and 6 bases at J, with 12 bases between the two ends. Germline lookup yields CDR1 MNHNS and CDR2 SASEGT. The CDR3 is 13 residues long. CDR3 DNA sequence: TGTGCCAGCACGCCCGAGATCCCCGGGGAGCTGTTTTTT. It yields the protein CASTPEIPGELFF.

The chain carries TRBV9 and TRBJ2-1; D is possibly TRBD1 (6 bases). V was cut by 1 base and J by 7 bases, with 15 bases left in between. Germline values: CDR1 SGDLS, CDR2 YYNGEE. The CDR3 has 15 residues. The CDR3 here is CASSVSGRGGNEQFF. The DNA for the CDR3 is TGTGCCAGCAGCGTATCGGGCAGGGGTGGGAATGAGCAGTTCTTC.

Concerning this clonotype itself: The junction does not match germline at one end; this may be a read error. This chain uses TRBV29-1 with TRBJ2-6; 11 bases are shared with TRBD2. Germline V lookup: CDR1 SQVTM, CDR2 ANQGSEA. There are 17 residues in the CDR3. The CDR3 nucleotides are TGCAGCGTTGGGGCTAGCGGGGGGCTCTCTGGGACCAACGTCCTGACTTTC. Protein sequence: CSVGASGGLSGTNVLTF.

To note about this clonotype: The junction differs from germline at one of its ends, possibly a read error. This sequence joins TRBV4-3 and TRBJ2-3; D is unresolved. The CDR3 loop spans 16 amino acids. From germline, CDR1 is LGHNA and CDR2 YSLEER. The CDR3 protein is CASSQGRLGVPDTQDF. CDR3 DNA: TGCGCCAGCAGCCAAGGCCGACTTGGGGTCCCAGATACGCAGGATTTT.

This clonotype was observed a handful of times. The V gene is TRBV27, the J gene TRBJ2-5; no reliable D call. The end of the DNA is better explained by TRBJ2-7, so the J call may be wrong. Per germline, CDR1 MNHEY and CDR2 SMNVEV (reference sequence). The CDR3 runs 13 residues. CDR3 protein: CASSEAPRHEQYF. CDR3 DNA sequence: TGTGCCAGCAGCGAAGCCCCTCGGCACGAGCAGTACTTC.

V gene TRBV10-3 combines with J gene TRBJ1-6; D is undetermined. V was trimmed by 8 bases and J by 0 bases, leaving 26 bases between them. Germline-derived CDR1 and CDR2 are ENHRY and SYGVKD. The CDR3 has 20 residues. CDR3 protein: CAIARSAVQDGSSYNSPLHF. The CDR3 nucleotides are TGTGCCATCGCACGGTCGGCTGTCCAAGACGGTAGCTCCTATAATTCACCCCTCCACTTT.

The CDR3 reads CASSLSWGVNQPQHF. The CDR3 DNA reads as TGTGCCAGCAGTTTATCCTGGGGTGTCAATCAGCCCCAGCATTTT. This rearrangement joins TRBV27 to TRBJ1-5; D is unclear. The V and J ends lost 0 bases and 3 bases respectively, with 9 bases between them. Germline values: CDR1 MNHEY, CDR2 SMNVEV (reference sequence). The CDR3 is 15 residues long.

The genes are TRBV12-3 or TRBV12-4 and TRBJ2-5; D call uncertain. Trimming removed 5 bases from V and 3 bases from J, with 13 bases in between. The CDR3 has 14 residues. CDR3 in DNA: TGTGCCAGCAGTGAGTCAAGGCCTGAAGAGACCCAGTACTTC. Residues: CASSESRPEETQYF.

The chain uses TRBV20-1 and TRBJ2-5; D gene unclear. The CDR3 runs 14 residues. V gave up 8 bases and J gave up 2 bases, with 18 bases separating them. Germline lookup yields CDR1 DFQATT and CDR2 SNEGSKA (reference sequence). The CDR3 region is CSTTDPSRQETQYF. For the CDR3, the DNA is TGCAGTACTACCGACCCTTCCCGACAAGAGACCCAGTACTTC.

CDR3 amino acids: CATSRDRGDGYTF. The CDR3 bases are TGTGCCACCAGCAGAGACAGGGGTGACGGCTACACCTTC. The genes are TRBV15 and TRBJ1-2, with D possibly TRBD1 on 6 matching bases. The CDR3 contains 13 residues. The V and J ends lost 0 bases and 8 bases respectively, with 10 bases between them. CDR1 is LNHNV and CDR2 is YYDKDF in the germline V gene (reference sequence).

This clonotype was counted a few times. The chain recombines TRBV5-5 with TRBJ1-2; D remains ambiguous. The length of the CDR3 is 15 residues. The germline CDR1 and CDR2 sequences are SGHKS and YYEKEE (reference sequence). V lost 5 bases and J lost 4, with 18 bases in between. The CDR3 sequence: CASRTDGRLGYGYTF. As DNA, the CDR3 is TGTGCCAGCAGAACTGACGGACGGCTTGGCTATGGCTACACCTTC. Looking up the rest from reference TRBV5-5 and TRBJ1-2 gives the full variable domain: DAGVTQSPTHLIKTRGQQVTLRCSPISGHKSVSWYQQVLGQGPQFIFQYYEKEERGRGNFPDRFSARQFPNYSSELNVNALLLGDSALYLCASRTDGRLGYGYTFGSGTRLTVV.

This clonotype appeared many times. The rearrangement joins TRBV6-5 to TRBJ2-7; D unclear. The germline gives CDR1 MNHEY, CDR2 SVGAGI. V was clipped by 6 bases and J by 3 bases, with 15 bases between them. CDR3 size: 14 residues. CDR3 sequence (DNA): TGTGCCAGCAGAACCAGCGACGGAGACTACGAGCAGTACTTC. As protein: CASRTSDGDYEQYF.